This TCR beta chain was profiled in a study of blood T cell repertoires in COVID-19. On the study more broadly: Italy, Spain and the United States were the sources of the convalescent and acute COVID-19 samples.

The data were produced by immunoSEQ multiplex PCR, yet TCRdb's version contains in-frame clones alone and is incomplete. The sample has just over 300,000 clones; 75% to 90% are singletons. The CDR3 extends over 15 amino acids. V trimming: 2 bases; J trimming: 6 bases; junction bases outside the gene matches: 7. Germline V lookup: CDR1 SGHTS, CDR2 YDEGEE. This sequence originates from a woman aged 40-49 years who had recovered from COVID-19. The genes are TRBV5-8 and TRBJ2-2; 7 bases map to TRBD2. Specimen: PBMCs or T cells enriched from blood (not recorded which). CDR3 nucleotide sequence: TGTGCCAGCAGCTTCGGGGGGTTCCTTTCCGGGGAGCTGTTTTTT. It specifies CASSFGGFLSGELFF. Full variable domain (remainder filled in from reference TRBV5-8 and TRBJ2-2): EAGVTQSPTHLIKTRGQQATLRCSPISGHTSVYWYQQALGLGLQFLLWYDEGEERNRGNFPPRFSGRQFPNYSSELNVNALELEDSALYLCASSFGGFLSGELFFGEGSRLTVL.